This T cell receptor beta chain stems from a study of immune evolution from preneoplasia to lung adenocarcinoma. Using immunoSEQ multiplex PCR, the repertoire was profiled, and TCRdb retains in-frame clones only, with some absent. This table holds about 7,900 clones, about 77% found once. This clone came up a few times. Trimming stripped 0 bases from V and 13 bases from J, with 18 bases between. This CDR3 spans 13 amino acids. The V gene's germline CDR1 is GTSNPN and CDR2 SVGIG (reference sequence). Two lung cancer pathologists independently confirmed each histologic diagnosis. The chain combines TRBV30 with TRBJ1-1; D is uncertain. The sequence came from a person aged 65-85 years with lung adenocarcinoma. Sequencing input: FFPE adjacent normal lung tissue. The CDR3 region has the DNA TGTGCCTGGAGTGTTGAATTGAAGGGAAGAGGTTTCTTT. The encoded protein is CAWSVELKGRGFF.